This T cell receptor beta chain was captured by sequencing in a study of T cells in Graves' hyperthyroidism and ophthalmopathy. Notes on the study in general: Expanded thyroid clonotypes (above 0.001) were mostly also found in blood.

Each diagnosis drew on symptoms, thyroxine, TRAb, thyroid ultrasound and orbital computed tomography findings. This clonotype has at least ten counts. The antigen is unknown. Researchers took RNA transcripts and amplified the TCR beta CDR3 regions from them. The HTBI primer set served for first-round RT-PCR of the TCR CDR3. TCRdb redid the calling of the multiplex PCR reads with MiXCR, one entry per CDR3 protein. The table lists 600,000 to 700,000 distinct CDR3 sequences, 45% of them singletons. Germline V gives CDR1 SGHTA, CDR2 FQGNSA. Deletions cut 5 bases from V and 7 bases from J, with 12 bases between. This CDR3 has 12 residues.

V gene TRBV7-2 combines with J gene TRBJ2-7, with a tentative D call TRBD1 (6 bases). This TCR derives from an adult man with Graves' disease, either hyperthyroidism or ophthalmopathy (not recorded which). Sequencing input: peripheral blood or thyroid tissue (not recorded which). The CDR3 loop is CASSPGHREQYF. CDR3 nucleotide sequence: TGTGCCAGCAGCCCGGGACATCGGGAGCAGTACTTC.